This T cell receptor (beta chain) was documented in a study of shared T cell receptors in the human thymus. V lost 0 bases and J lost 0, with 17 bases in between. CDR1 is MGHRA and CDR2 is YSYEKL in the germline V gene. The CDR3 runs to 18 residues. The table came from immunoSEQ multiplex PCR; TCRdb's copy has only in-frame clones and leaves some out. The sample lists hundreds of thousands of clones, approximately 78% occurring once. Another study also made use of these data, one on human thymus T cells. Turning to that study: The study used thymus tissue resected during corrective heart surgery. Thymic repertoires from unrelated individuals overlapped highly, related research reported.

This TCR was recovered from a boy younger than two with a congenital heart defect. Sequenced material: thymocytes. This chain connects TRBV4-1 to TRBJ1-2, with D tentatively TRBD1 (6 bases). CDR3 amino acids: CASSQERGGASPNYGYTF. CDR3 coding DNA: TGCGCCAGCAGCCAAGAACGGGGGGGCGCGTCCCCTAACTATGGCTACACCTTC.